This entry describes one TCR beta chain. This clone was counted only a few times. The target of this receptor is not known. No quality values exist for individual bases; no much larger clone is one base distant. Measured from the cysteine to the phenylalanine, the CDR3 is 13 residues long. Just CDR3 DNA is preserved here, 39 bases in frame from base 1. V is clipped by 3 bases and J by 4 bases, and the sequence between their germline boundaries is 7 bases long. The germline V gene gives CDR1 as ENHRY and CDR2 as SYGVKD. This sample was taken from a study of cytomegalovirus exposure and HLA in healthy donors (dated by TCRdb to about 2017). Looking at the study overall: According to an earlier analysis of a few hundred of the donors, 150 million to 200 million T cells yielded 120 million or so unique TCR beta sequences and around 300 Gb of sequence data. Rather than drawing on any new phenotypic data, the later analysis identified candidate immune exposures from TCR beta sequences and the way those sequences occurred across donors. An earlier analysis of several hundred of the donors applied high-throughput TCR beta sequencing to assess whether each TCR beta V gene segment acted as functional or pseudogenic. Among 300 to 500 genotyped donors of the cohort, an average of approximately 200,000 unique TCR beta nucleotide sequences was sequenced per donor, of which about 18% were non-productive. In a later analysis, previously published TCR beta repertoires from 600 to 850 donors were re-analyzed and high-resolution HLA genotyping was added so that TCR occurrence patterns could be studied. An early release that covered roughly 600 HLA-typed donors contained about 290 gigabases of sequencing data and tens of millions of unique TCR sequences. Every discovery cohort repertoire had been produced on one sequencing platform. The study aimed to test whether signatures of past pathogen exposure could be identified by cataloging public T cell receptors. To predict cytomegalovirus infection status, the study brought together high-throughput TCR immunosequencing, statistical association of individual TCRs with disease status, and machine learning. A later genetic analysis used genome-wide SNP genotypes for about 60% of the roughly 700 donors, treating that subset as a discovery cohort. The study used immunosequencing to profile the T cell repertoires of 600 to 850 subjects and linked those repertoires to cytomegalovirus serostatus. Typing coverage varied by locus: roughly 620-640 donors for A, B, C, DRB1 and DQB1; more than 500 for DQA1; about 600 for DPA1; approximately 470 for DPB1. A separate validation cohort of roughly 120 different subjects was used in addition to the 666-subject first cohort. Class I and class II HLA loci were covered by the typing at four-digit resolution. Donor age, sex, ethnicity and CMV serostatus were compiled together with the repertoire data. Among the roughly 410 genotyped donors, more than 70% belonged to the genetic ancestry cluster associated with self-reported Caucasian donors. Four or five DR-DQ haplotypes were handled as single units for association and clustering, since linkage in the cohort was strong. Results the study describes overall, beyond this receptor: A further reported finding was that TCR beta sequences accurately predicted the HLA-A and HLA-B alleles for most subjects in the first cohort. CMV serostatus was the only immune exposure information available for the cohort. The authors suggested that the approach could potentially be generalized to other disease states and immunological phenotypes. Correlated functional status among segregating V segments might be attributable to linkage disequilibrium, but an unknown experimental factor could not be ruled out. Cytomegalovirus status was reported to be diagnosed by the classifier with high specificity and sensitivity in both the original and validation cohorts. In a later analysis, 16,951 TCR beta sequences were associated with specific HLA alleles at a false discovery rate of 0.05. The sequencing pipeline was judged likely to have produced a cluster of highly shared sequence variants as a technical artifact. Presence/absence analyses assumed roughly uniform sequencing depth across donors, an assumption that may not hold. Some 15 rarely observed V segments, including chromosome 9 orphons, were excluded from the earlier analysis of just under 600 of the donors because counts were too low. In a later analysis, HLA-associated TCR beta chains were found to be more clonally expanded and to have lower generation probabilities than equally common non-associated chains. The cohort was sequenced for TCR beta chains only, and without alpha or paired-chain data the features that could be detected were limited. A later analysis found that TCR association rates varied across HLA loci, with DRB1 alleles showing the most associated TCRs and HLA-C alleles the fewest. A later analysis reported that several top co-occurrence clusters appeared linked to parvovirus B19, influenza, CMV and Epstein-Barr virus. Because HLA typing was unavailable for some donors at each locus, only the typed subset was used in association tests. In vitro tests confirmed that a few of the cytomegalovirus-associated TCR beta chains recognize cytomegalovirus antigens. Broadly in line with IMGT annotations, most TCR beta V segments showed up in productive rearrangements about 90% or about 30% of the time in an earlier analysis of a few hundred of the donors. The study gave a list of more than 150 TCR beta chains associated with cytomegalovirus. Compared with the approximately 720-donor mean, donors in an Asian-associated ancestry cluster had fewer N-insertions in productive TCRs, according to a later genetic analysis. Most TCR sequences were observed very rarely across donors, whereas some public TCRs were present in many individuals. An association between a missense DCLRE1C variant and V-gene and J-gene trimming of TCR beta chains was found in a later genetic analysis and replicated in an independent cohort. Most CMV-associated TCR beta chains appeared to be HLA-restricted in a later analysis, and the HLA associations seemed to be driven largely by CMV exposure. Assigning TCR associations to individual alleles was difficult when HLA alleles, especially DR and DQ, strongly co-occurred. Because the 87-base-pair reads could not distinguish some IMGT-functional V segments, including TRBV6-2 and TRBV6-3, those segments were excluded.

Library preparation was by the immunoSEQ multiplex PCR assay. For the multiplex PCR, a mixture combining 60 forward primers for TCR Vbeta segments and 13 reverse primers for TCR Jbeta segments was used. A multiplex PCR assay on genomic DNA amplified the CDR3 region of rearranged TCR beta genes. On the Illumina HiSeq System, the amplified TCR beta libraries were sequenced as 87-base-pair reads. The study's processing was this. A later analysis counted some 80 million unique TCR beta chains across the 670 or so repertoires, and some 12 million of these chains were shared by at least two donors. A nearest-neighbor algorithm error-corrected the raw reads and collapsed the reads into unique sequences, merging closely related sequences to remove PCR and sequencing errors. CDR3 sequences were aligned to IMGT reference sequences to assign V, D and J gene segments. For a sequence to be retained, at least a six-nucleotide match to both a V gene segment and a J gene segment was required. A rearrangement counted as productive if the CDR3 had no stop codons and remained in frame with V and J, and every other rearrangement counted as non-productive. Following IMGT convention, CDR3 was defined as the stretch from the second conserved V-encoded cysteine up to the conserved J-encoded phenylalanine. The earlier analysis of roughly 590 of the donors excluded sequences that lacked an unambiguous match to a single V gene segment. An earlier analysis of approximately 590 of the donors classified V segments as functional when productive rearrangements were above 56.7% and as segregating when the standard deviation between donors was above 5%. A statistical classification framework was built for diagnosing cytomegalovirus status from the catalog of TCR beta chain sequences. In a later analysis, V and J genes were assigned by comparing TCR nucleotide sequences against IMGT/GENE-DB human TR gene sequences. In a later analysis, CDR3 sequences and most-parsimonious VDJ recombination scenarios were assigned using the TCRdist pipeline. A later analysis defined each TCR beta chain by its CDR3 amino acid sequence plus V-gene family, and excluded reads lacking a unique V-gene family. To address suspected cross-contamination and a sequencing artifact, a later analysis removed 592 highly shared, low-generation-probability nucleotide sequences. In a later analysis, a clonal expansion index was calculated for each public chain from normalized within-repertoire ranks of inferred template counts. A later analysis computed generation probabilities with a VDJ recombination model fitted to out-of-frame rearrangements, and checked the results against IGoR. A later analysis scored TCR-TCR, TCR-HLA and TCR-CMV co-occurrence with hypergeometric tests, applying a repertoire-size bias correction to TCR pairs. To estimate false discovery rates, a later analysis permuted the HLA or CMV assignments 20 times. A later analysis grouped co-occurring TCRs with DBSCAN, adding TCRdist sequence similarity when clustering within HLA-allele-positive subsets. For co-occurrence clustering, repertoires with fewer than 30,000 or more than 120,000 public chains were excluded, along with about five repertoires with anomalous nucleotide sharing. In TCRdb, the immuneACCESS table is reduced to in-frame sequences with V and J assigned. These tables do not hold every clone; where another copy was compared, an unresolved V gene accounts for under half, and the others remain unexplained. V, J and clone size were drawn from that table, and D and trimming were deduced from the DNA. The sample has 200,000 to 250,000 clones on record, approximately 78% of them singletons. Clones ranked in the top ten supply approximately 0.47% of the sample.

The cohort comprised 670 or so healthy bone marrow donors. Cohort members were all nominally healthy when sampled, although unrecorded immune exposures were likely present. The donor was CMV seronegative and belonged to the group of around 400 seronegative cohort members. A peripheral blood sample was collected from each donor, and TCR beta sequencing was performed on peripheral blood mononuclear cells. The Qiagen DNeasy Blood Extraction Kit was used to extract genomic DNA from the blood cell samples. The sequence is built from TRBV10-3 and TRBJ2-1; no D gene call is confident. Sequenced material: PBMCs. This sequence originates from a boy aged 5-17 years in good health and CMV-seronegative. The DNA sequence is as follows: TGTGCCATCAGTGACCGTGTATACAATGAGCAGTTCTTC. Translated, it gives CAISDRVYNEQFF.